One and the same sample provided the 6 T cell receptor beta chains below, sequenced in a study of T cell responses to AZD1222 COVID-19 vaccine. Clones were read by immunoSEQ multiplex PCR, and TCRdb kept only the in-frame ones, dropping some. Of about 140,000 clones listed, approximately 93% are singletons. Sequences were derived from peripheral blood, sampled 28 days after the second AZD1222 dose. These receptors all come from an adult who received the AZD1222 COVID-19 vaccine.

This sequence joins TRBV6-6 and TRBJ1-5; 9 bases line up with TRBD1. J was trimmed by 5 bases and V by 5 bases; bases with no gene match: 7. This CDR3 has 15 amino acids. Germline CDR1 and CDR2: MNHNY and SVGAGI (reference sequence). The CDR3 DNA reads TGTGCCAGCAGTCAACGGGGGACAGGGTATCAGCCCCAGCATTTT. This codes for CASSQRGTGYQPQHF.

CDR3 protein: CASRDRGSNTGELFF. In nucleotides, the CDR3 is TGTGCCAGCAGAGACAGGGGGTCTAACACCGGGGAGCTGTTTTTT. The chain couples TRBV7-9 to TRBJ2-2; 9 positions agree with TRBD1. Germline-derived CDR1 and CDR2 are SEHNR and FQNEAQ (reference sequence). The CDR3 covers 15 residues. The junction had 4 bases not matched to a gene; V was cut back by 6 bases and J by 2 bases.

DNA of the CDR3: TGTGCCAGCAGTTTTCGGGGTAACTATGGCTACACCTTC. Protein sequence: CASSFRGNYGYTF. This chain links TRBV28 with TRBJ1-2, with D unresolved. Trimming removed 3 bases from V and 1 base from J, with 6 bases in between. The CDR3 runs 13 residues. Germline V gives CDR1 MDHEN, CDR2 SYDVKM.

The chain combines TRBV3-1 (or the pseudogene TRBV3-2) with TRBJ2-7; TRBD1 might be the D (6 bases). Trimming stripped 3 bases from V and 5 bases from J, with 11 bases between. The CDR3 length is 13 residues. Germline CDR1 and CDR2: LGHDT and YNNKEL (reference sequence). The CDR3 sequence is CASSHAGDNEQYF. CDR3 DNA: TGTGCCAGCAGCCACGCAGGGGACAACGAGCAGTACTTC.

CDR3 bases: TGTGCCAGCAGCTTAGAGCTAGCGGGAGGGCGGAGCGGGGAGCTGTTTTTT. Translated, it gives CASSLELAGGRSGELFF. The chain recombines TRBV7-6 with TRBJ2-2; 12 nucleotides align to TRBD2. Looked up from germline, CDR1 is SGHVS and CDR2 is FNYEAQ. CDR3 size: 17 residues. J was trimmed by 7 bases and V by 1 base; bases with no gene match: 7.

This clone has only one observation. Here the CDR3 DNA reads TGTGCCAGTAGCAGCAGTTCCGGGACAACAAACAATGAGCAGTTCTTC. Its protein product is CASSSSSGTTNNEQFF. This chain connects TRBV19 to TRBJ2-1, with a tentative D call TRBD1 (6 bases). Trimming removed 6 bases from V and 5 bases from J, with 20 bases in between. CDR3 size: 16 residues. Germline V gives CDR1 LNHDA, CDR2 SQIVND (reference sequence).